The clone carrying this TCR beta chain was detected many times. What it binds is not known. This specimen comes from a study of CD8 T cells in ankylosing spondylitis. Points from the study as a whole: It was reported that disease-linked clones were significantly enriched in matched ankylosing spondylitis synovial fluid. In ankylosing spondylitis blood, a motif of roughly eight highly homologous TCR beta variants appeared characteristic. Past studies reported some motif variants in reactive arthritis synovial fluid and blood.

Quantitative 5'-RACE with molecular barcodes generated TCR beta libraries. A single record per CDR3 protein comes from TCRdb applying MiXCR to the 5' RACE reads. Of approximately 40,000 distinct CDR3 sequences in the sample, 6% are singletons; the top ten hold 12%. The CDR3 loop spans 13 amino acids. V shed 0 bases and J shed 2 bases, with 3 bases lying between them. CDR1 and CDR2 from the germline V gene are SGHAT and FQNNGV. This TCR derives from a male donor with ankylosing spondylitis or in good health (not recorded which). The chain couples TRBV11-2 to TRBJ2-3; D is unresolved. The sample consisted of blood, either unsorted or a sorted T cell fraction (not recorded which). CDR3 sequence: CASSLDPTDTQYF. CDR3 DNA sequence: TGTGCCAGCAGCTTAGATCCCACAGATACGCAGTATTTT.